Listed below are T cell receptor beta chains from one sample, sequenced in a study of T cell responses to AZD1222 COVID-19 vaccine. Measured with immunoSEQ multiplex PCR; TCRdb has only the in-frame clones, and not every one. The sample lists under 200,000 clones, roughly 94% occurring once. Sequenced here: peripheral blood, sampled on day 0 of MenACWY control vaccination. Source of these receptors: an adult in good health. The CDR3 runs from the conserved cysteine through the conserved F or W. The order of the fields is J gene, clone size, D gene, V gene, CDR3 DNA, CDR3 protein. The D gene is left open where the match is weak. The size entry is marked missing in some rows and otherwise reads once, few, many or a size class.

>TRBJ1-1|.|.|TRBV11-2
TGTGCCAGCAGCTTCCAGCGGGCCACTGAAGCTTTCTTT
CASSFQRATEAFF
>TRBJ1-4|.|TRBD1|TRBV7-3
TGTGCCAGCAGCGCAGGACAGGGAGAAAAACTGTTTTTT
CASSAGQGEKLFF
>TRBJ2-1|.|.|TRBV4-1
TGCGCCAGCAGCCAAGTCCCCTCTACGCCTAATGAGCAGTTCTTC
CASSQVPSTPNEQFF
>TRBJ1-1|.|.|TRBV12-5
TGTGCTAGTGGTTTGGAATTGGGAGGCATTGAAGCTTTCTTT
CASGLELGGIEAFF
>TRBJ2-1|.|TRBD2|TRBV28
TGTGCCAGCAGGGAGGGACTAGCGGGAGTTCGCTGGGAGCAGTTCTTC
CASREGLAGVRWEQFF
>TRBJ2-7|.|.|TRBV6-5
TGTGCCCTCTCCGAGCAGGGTGGCTACGAGCAGTACTTC
CALSEQGGYEQYF
>TRBJ2-1|.|.|TRBV28
TGTGCCAGCAGTTTATGGGGGGAAGCATCCTACAATGAGCAGTTCTTC
CASSLWGEASYNEQFF
>TRBJ2-1|.|TRBD2|TRBV7-9
TGTGCCAGCAGCAGACCGACTAGCGGGAGTATTCATGAGCAGTTCTTC
CASSRPTSGSIHEQFF
>TRBJ2-7|.|.|TRBV4-2
TGTGCCAGCAGCCAAGAACTAGGGACTCCTCGGGAGCAGTACTTC
CASSQELGTPREQYF
>TRBJ1-3|.|.|TRBV28
TGTGCCAGCAGCCCTTGGGGGACCTACTCTGGAAACACCATATATTTT
CASSPWGTYSGNTIYF
>TRBJ1-1|.|.|TRBV30
TGTGCCTGGAGTGTACGGGGTCAGGGCATTTCGGCTTTCTTT
CAWSVRGQGISAFF
>TRBJ1-2|.|TRBD1|TRBV7-8
TGTGCCAGCAGCTTATTTACAGGGGAAGCTAACTATGGCTACACCTTC
CASSLFTGEANYGYTF
>TRBJ1-5|.|TRBD1|TRBV5-8
TGTGCCAGCAGCCGGTTGGGGGGACAGGGTGTTCAGCCCCAGCATTTT
CASSRLGGQGVQPQHF
>TRBJ2-3|.|TRBD1|TRBV7-2
TGTGCCAGCAGCTTGCAGGGGGCTGGCACAGATACGCAGTATTTT
CASSLQGAGTDTQYF
>TRBJ1-1|.|.|TRBV19
TGTGCCAGTAGTATATTACCCCAGCATAGTCCCATCGGCGAAGCTTTCTTT
CASSILPQHSPIGEAFF
>TRBJ1-4|.|.|TRBV27
TGTGCCAGCAGTACTCACAGGGTCGGCGATGAAAAACTGTTTTTT
CASSTHRVGDEKLFF
>TRBJ2-1|.|TRBD2|TRBV24-1
TGTGCCACCAGTGATTGGACTAGCGGGAGATTAGAGCAGTTCTTC
CATSDWTSGRLEQFF
>TRBJ2-3|.|.|TRBV11-3
TGTGCCAGCAGCTTAGCCCAGCCGTCGGGCACAGATACGCAGTATTTT
CASSLAQPSGTDTQYF
>TRBJ1-2|.|TRBD1|TRBV29-1
TGCAGCGTTGGTCAGGGGGCGCCGGGTGGCTACACCTTC
CSVGQGAPGGYTF
>TRBJ2-3|.|TRBD1|TRBV7-8
TGTGCCAGCAGCCACGACAGGGGGCTTGGAGATACGCAGTATTTT
CASSHDRGLGDTQYF
>TRBJ2-1|once|TRBD2|TRBV9
TGTGCCAGCAGCCCGGGGGGGGGCCGAACCGCCAACAATGAGCAGTTCTTC
CASSPGGGRTANNEQFF
>TRBJ1-4|.|.|TRBV20-1
TGCAGTGCTAGTCAACCAAACTTGGGAGAAAAACTGTTTTTT
CSASQPNLGEKLFF
>TRBJ2-7|.|.|TRBV19
TGTGCCAGTAGTCCAGGCTTCCTCGAGCAGTACTTC
CASSPGFLEQYF
>TRBJ2-7|.|.|TRBV6-6
TGTGCCAGCAGTTACTCAGGCAGGGGCTACGAGCAGTACTTC
CASSYSGRGYEQYF
>TRBJ2-1|.|.|TRBV28
TGTGCCAGCAAGATCAGGGGCTCCACCTACAATGAGCAGTTCTTC
CASKIRGSTYNEQFF
>TRBJ2-1|.|.|TRBV19
TGTGCCAGTATGCGGGACAATGAGCAGTTCTTC
CASMRDNEQFF
>TRBJ1-3|once|TRBD1|TRBV10-3
TGTGCCATCAATCCTACAGGGGCCTCTGGAAACACCATATATTTT
CAINPTGASGNTIYF
>TRBJ1-3|.|.|TRBV29-1
TGCAGCGTTGATGGCGGGAGGAACATCATATATTTT
CSVDGGRNIIYF
>TRBJ1-2|.|TRBD1|TRBV19
TGTGCCAGCAGCCAGACAGGGGGCAGTGTCTATGGCTACACCTTC
CASSQTGGSVYGYTF
>TRBJ2-7|.|.|TRBV27
TGTGCCAGCAGACCCAAGGACTACCCTCACCCGGACGAGCAGTACTTC
CASRPKDYPHPDEQYF
>TRBJ2-7|once|.|TRBV7-6
TGTGCCAGCAGCTCCACCTCCTCCCGAGGGATTGGGTTCTACGAGCAGTACTTC
CASSSTSSRGIGFYEQYF
>TRBJ2-5|once|TRBD1|TRBV5-1
TGCGCCAGCAGCTTGTTTGTTCTGTGGGGGACAGGGGCTCAAGAGACCCAGTACTTC
CASSLFVLWGTGAQETQYF
>TRBJ1-4|.|.|TRBV19
TGTGCCAGTAGTTTGGCCGGGGGTGAAAAACTGTTTTTT
CASSLAGGEKLFF
>TRBJ2-5|once|TRBD2|TRBV7-8
TGTGCCAGCAGCGGGACCACTAGCGCATCACCCCAAGAGACCCAGTACTTC
CASSGTTSASPQETQYF
>TRBJ1-1|once|.|TRBV10-3
TGTGCCATCAGTGAGATGGGACCTTACACTGAAGCTTTCTTT
CAISEMGPYTEAFF
>TRBJ2-5|.|.|TRBV7-2
TGTGCCAGCAGTCTGGACCCGGGTTTTGAGACCCAGTACTTC
CASSLDPGFETQYF
>TRBJ1-5|.|TRBD1|TRBV27
TGTGCCAGCAGAGAGCTAAAGAAGGGACAGAATCAGCCCCAGCATTTT
CASRELKKGQNQPQHF
>TRBJ2-2|.|.|TRBV7-9
TGTGCCAGCAGCTTAAGGATGGGGGGCACGGACACCGGGGAGCTGTTTTTT
CASSLRMGGTDTGELFF
>TRBJ2-3|.|TRBD2|TRBV11-3
TGTGCCAGCAGCGGGGGACTAGCGGGAGTTTCAGATACGCAGTATTTT
CASSGGLAGVSDTQYF
>TRBJ2-3|.|.|TRBV4-2
TGTGCCAGCAGCCTGTACTCAGGTACAGATACGCAGTATTTT
CASSLYSGTDTQYF
>TRBJ2-5|.|.|TRBV5-1
TGCGCCAGCAGCTTGGTGGCTAGCAGAGGGGAGACCCAGTACTTC
CASSLVASRGETQYF
>TRBJ1-5|.|.|TRBV7-2
TGTGCCAGCAGCCCAGCGGTTACCAGCAATCAGCCCCAGCATTTT
CASSPAVTSNQPQHF
>TRBJ1-3|.|.|TRBV6-5
TGTGCCAGCAGTTTCCACTCTGGAAACACCATATATTTT
CASSFHSGNTIYF
>TRBJ1-5|.|.|TRBV19
TGTGCCAGTAGTTGGGGGGATAGCAATCAGCCCCAGCATTTT
CASSWGDSNQPQHF
>TRBJ2-7|.|TRBD1|TRBV4-3
TGCGCCAGCAGCCAAGATCCCCGGGACAGGGGTCTCCACGAGCAGTACTTC
CASSQDPRDRGLHEQYF
>TRBJ1-4|.|TRBD1|TRBV12-3/TRBV12-4
TGTGCCAGCAGTTTAGGGTACAGGGGGAAACTGTTTTTT
CASSLGYRGKLFF
>TRBJ1-2|.|.|TRBV5-1
TGCGCCAGCAGCACTGCGGACAGCCGCTATGGCTACACCTTC
CASSTADSRYGYTF
>TRBJ2-7|.|.|TRBV5-1
TGCGCCAGCAGCTTGGGGCGGGGTTCCTACGAGCAGTACTTC
CASSLGRGSYEQYF
>TRBJ1-5|few|TRBD1|TRBV2
TGTGCCAGCAGTGTGAGGACAGGCGGGAATCAGCCCCAGCATTTT
CASSVRTGGNQPQHF